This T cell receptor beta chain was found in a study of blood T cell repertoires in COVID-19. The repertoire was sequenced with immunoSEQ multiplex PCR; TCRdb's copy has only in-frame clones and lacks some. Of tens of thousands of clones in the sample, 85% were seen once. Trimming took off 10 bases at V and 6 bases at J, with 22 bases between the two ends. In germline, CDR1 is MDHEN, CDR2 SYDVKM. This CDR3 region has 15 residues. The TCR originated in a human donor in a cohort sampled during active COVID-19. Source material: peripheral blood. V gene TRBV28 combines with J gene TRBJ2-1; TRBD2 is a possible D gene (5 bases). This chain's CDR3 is CAIQTAEMEVNEQFF. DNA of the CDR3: TGTGCCATTCAAACAGCGGAAATGGAGGTCAATGAGCAGTTCTTC.